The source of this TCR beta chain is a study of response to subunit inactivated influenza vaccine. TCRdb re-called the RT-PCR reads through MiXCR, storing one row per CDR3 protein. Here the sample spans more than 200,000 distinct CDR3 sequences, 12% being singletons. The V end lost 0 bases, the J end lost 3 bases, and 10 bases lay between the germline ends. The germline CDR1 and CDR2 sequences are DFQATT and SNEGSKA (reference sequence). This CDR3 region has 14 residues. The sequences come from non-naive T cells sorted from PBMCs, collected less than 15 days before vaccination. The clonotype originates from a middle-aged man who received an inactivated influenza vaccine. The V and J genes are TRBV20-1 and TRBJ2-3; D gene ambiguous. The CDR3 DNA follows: TGCAGTGCTAGAGAGGGATATGGGACAGATACGCAGTATTTT. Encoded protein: CSAREGYGTDTQYF.